This entry describes one T cell receptor (beta chain). The sample comes from a study of regulatory T cells in long-lasting Graves disease. Through Arm-PCR of CDR3 regions and iRepertoire HTBI primers, TCR beta libraries were built. TCRdb used MiXCR to reprocess the multiplex PCR reads, holding one entry per CDR3 protein. The sample gives roughly 610,000 distinct CDR3 sequences, approximately 16% of which show up once; 12% is in the top ten. The CDR3 is 13 residues long. V lost 7 bases, J lost 4 bases, and 11 bases lay in between. The germline V gene encodes CDR1 MNHEY and CDR2 SMNVEV (reference sequence). Described time point: newly diagnosed GD, antithyroid drugs for less than 3 months. The TCR library was made from RNA extracted from PBMCs. The data were also submitted as part of a second study, on T cells in Graves' hyperthyroidism and ophthalmopathy.

The starting material was peripheral blood mononuclear cells (PBMCs), obtained at new diagnosis, from a patient treated with antithyroid drugs. The receptor was isolated from a man aged 18 to 29 with Graves disease. The V and J genes are TRBV27 and TRBJ2-1; either TRBD1 or TRBD2 may fit D (5 bases each). The CDR3 DNA is TGTGCCAGCAACGGGGCCGGATACAATGAGCAGTTCTTC. As protein: CASNGAGYNEQFF.